Shown below are 10 T cell receptor beta chains from a single sample sequenced in a study of OX40 agonist ivuxolimab in advanced cancers. Receptor amplification or capture employed the immunoSEQ multiplex PCR assay. In TCRdb, the immuneACCESS table is reduced to in-frame sequences with V and J assigned. These tables do not hold every clone; where another copy was compared, an unresolved V gene accounts for under half, and the others remain unexplained. This sample comprises tens of thousands of clones, 83% of them detected only once. The top ten hold 2.5% to 3.5% of the sample. This specimen consisted of CD4+ or CD8+ T cells sorted from blood, obtained in a trial of the OX40 agonist ivuxolimab. The source of these receptors is an adult with an advanced solid tumor such as melanoma, head and neck, liver or kidney cancer.

V usage is TRBV28 and J usage is TRBJ1-6; TRBD1 matches 9 bases. There are 16 residues in the CDR3. V was pared by 6 bases and J by 1 base, with 4 bases of the junction left unmatched. The germline CDR1 and CDR2 sequences are MDHEN and SYDVKM. The DNA of the CDR3 is TGTGCCAGCAGACTCGGGACAGGGTCCTATAATTCACCCCTCCACTTT. Protein sequence: CASRLGTGSYNSPLHF.

The rearrangement uses TRBV6-5 and TRBJ2-2; no reliable D call. CDR3 size: 14 residues. V gave up 0 bases and J gave up 5 bases, with 7 bases separating them. CDR1 MNHEY and CDR2 SVGAGI come from the germline V gene. The CDR3 region has the DNA TGTGCCAGCAGTTACTCTTTGGGGACCGGGGAGCTGTTTTTT. Its translation: CASSYSLGTGELFF.

The chain combines TRBV5-1 with TRBJ2-7, with 9 positions matching TRBD1. V trimming: 0 bases; J trimming: 7 bases; junction bases outside the gene matches: 5. The CDR3 loop spans 14 amino acids. CDR1 is SGHRS, CDR2 YFSETQ, per germline. CDR3 nucleotide sequence: TGCGCCAGCAGCTTGGCCGGGGACAGGGTGGAGCAGTACTTC. Encoded protein: CASSLAGDRVEQYF.

The rearrangement joins TRBV19 to TRBJ1-4; the D gene is possibly TRBD1 (6 bases). The CDR3 is made up of 14 amino acids. Germline V gives CDR1 LNHDA, CDR2 SQIVND (reference sequence). The V and J ends lost 2 bases and 7 bases respectively, with 11 bases between them. The CDR3 sequence is CASSIRDMSEKLFF. In DNA form, the CDR3 reads TGTGCCAGTAGTATAAGGGACATGTCTGAAAAACTGTTTTTT. The whole variable domain, remainder taken from reference TRBV19 and TRBJ1-4, is DGGITQSPKYLFRKEGQNVTLSCEQNLNHDAMYWYRQDPGQGLRLIYYSQIVNDFQKGDIAEGYSVSREKKESFPLTVTSAQKNPTAFYLCASSIRDMSEKLFFGSGTQLSVL.

This chain links TRBV6-5 with TRBJ1-6; the D is unclear. Germline assignment: CDR1 MNHEY and CDR2 SVGAGI. The CDR3 is 13 amino acids. With 6 bases removed from V and 7 bases from J, the gap between germline ends came to 10 bases. In DNA form, the CDR3 reads TGTGCCAGCAGGGACGGGAGGAATTCACCCCTCCACTTT. Translation: CASRDGRNSPLHF.

This clone showed up just a few times. The chain uses TRBV7-9 and TRBJ2-1; TRBD1 aligns across 10 bases. The CDR3 totals 15 residues. CDR1 is SEHNR and CDR2 is FQNEAQ in the germline V gene (reference sequence). V shed 5 bases, J shed 7 bases, and the junction held 8 bases outside the gene matches. CDR3 DNA sequence: TGTGCCAGCAGCCGCGGACAGGGGGACGTGAATGAGCAGTTCTTC. Encoded protein: CASSRGQGDVNEQFF.

This clone is medium-sized within its sample. Other DNA sequences in this sample translate to the same CDR3. This chain uses TRBV27 with TRBJ1-2, with D maybe TRBD1 (5 bases). The V end lost 3 bases, the J end lost 8 bases, and 10 bases lay between the germline ends. This CDR3 spans 12 amino acids. Germline CDR1 MNHEY, CDR2 SMNVEV (reference sequence). CDR3 region: CASSFQGRGYTF. The CDR3 DNA reads as TGTGCCAGCAGTTTTCAGGGTCGGGGCTACACCTTC.

The chain has TRBV18 and TRBJ2-2; possibly TRBD2 for D (5 bases). Trimming removed 6 bases at V and 2 bases at J, with 10 bases between. Germline CDR1 reads KGHSH; CDR2 reads LQKENI. CDR3 length: 14 amino acids. The CDR3 bases are TGTGCCAGCTCCCCAGCGGTAAACACCGGGGAGCTGTTTTTT. This translates into CASSPAVNTGELFF.

CDR3 DNA: TGTGCCTGGAGTGTACAGGGCGAGCAGTACTTC. Amino acids: CAWSVQGEQYF. The chain uses TRBV30 and TRBJ2-7, with TRBD1 as a possible D gene (6 bases). From germline, CDR1 is GTSNPN and CDR2 SVGIG (reference sequence). V was trimmed by 0 bases and J by 6 bases, leaving 6 bases between them. The CDR3 is made up of 11 amino acids.

The rearrangement joins TRBV6-1 to TRBJ2-3; no definite D call. The germline V and J ends were trimmed by 6 bases and 2 bases, with 9 bases remaining between them. Germline V gives CDR1 MNHNS, CDR2 SASEGT. The CDR3 extends over 13 amino acids. CDR3 sequence reads: CASRETYTDTQYF. The CDR3 region has the DNA TGTGCCAGCAGGGAGACGTACACAGATACGCAGTATTTT.